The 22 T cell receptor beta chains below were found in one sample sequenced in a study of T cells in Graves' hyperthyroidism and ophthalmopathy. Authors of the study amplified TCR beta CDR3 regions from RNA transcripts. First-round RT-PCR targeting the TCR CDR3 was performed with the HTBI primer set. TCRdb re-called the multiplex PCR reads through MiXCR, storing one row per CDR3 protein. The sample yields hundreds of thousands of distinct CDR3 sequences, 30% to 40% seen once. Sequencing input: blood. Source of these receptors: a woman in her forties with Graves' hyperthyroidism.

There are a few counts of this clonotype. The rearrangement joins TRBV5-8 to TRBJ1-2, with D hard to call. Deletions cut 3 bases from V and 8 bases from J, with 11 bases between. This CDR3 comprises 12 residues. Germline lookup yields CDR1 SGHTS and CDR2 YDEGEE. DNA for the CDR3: TGTGCCAGCAGCTGGATGCCTTGGGGCTACACCTTC. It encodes CASSWMPWGYTF.

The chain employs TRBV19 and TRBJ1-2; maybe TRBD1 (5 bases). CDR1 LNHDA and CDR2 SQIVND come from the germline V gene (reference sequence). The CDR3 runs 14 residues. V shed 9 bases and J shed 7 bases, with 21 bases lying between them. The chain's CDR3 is CASSGTGIFSGYTF. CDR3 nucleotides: TGTGCCAGCTCCGGGACGGGGATTTTTTCTGGCTACACCTTC.

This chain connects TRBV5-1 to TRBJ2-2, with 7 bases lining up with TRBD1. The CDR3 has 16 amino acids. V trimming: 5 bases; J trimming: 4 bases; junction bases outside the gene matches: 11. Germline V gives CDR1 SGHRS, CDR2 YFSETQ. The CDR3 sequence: CASSPEEGAGTGELFF. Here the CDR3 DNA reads TGCGCCAGCAGTCCAGAAGAGGGGGCCGGCACCGGGGAGCTGTTTTTT.

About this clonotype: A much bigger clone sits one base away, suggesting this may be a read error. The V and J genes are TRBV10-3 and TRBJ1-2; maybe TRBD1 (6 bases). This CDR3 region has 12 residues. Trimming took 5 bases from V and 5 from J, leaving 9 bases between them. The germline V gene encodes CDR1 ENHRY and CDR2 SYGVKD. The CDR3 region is CAISRGQYGYTF. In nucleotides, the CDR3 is TGTGCCATCAGTCGAGGACAGTATGGCTACACCTTC.

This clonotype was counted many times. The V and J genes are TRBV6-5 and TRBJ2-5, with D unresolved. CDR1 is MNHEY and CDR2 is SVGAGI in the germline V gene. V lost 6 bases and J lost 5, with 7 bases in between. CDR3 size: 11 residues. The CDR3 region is CASSYGETQYF. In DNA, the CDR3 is TGTGCCAGCAGCTACGGGGAGACCCAGTACTTC.

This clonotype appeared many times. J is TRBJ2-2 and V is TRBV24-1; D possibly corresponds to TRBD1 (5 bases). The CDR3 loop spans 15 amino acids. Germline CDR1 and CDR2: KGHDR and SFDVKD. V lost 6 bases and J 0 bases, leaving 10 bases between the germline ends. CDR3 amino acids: CATSRTHANTGELFF. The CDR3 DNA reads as TGTGCCACCAGTCGGACACATGCGAACACCGGGGAGCTGTTTTTT.

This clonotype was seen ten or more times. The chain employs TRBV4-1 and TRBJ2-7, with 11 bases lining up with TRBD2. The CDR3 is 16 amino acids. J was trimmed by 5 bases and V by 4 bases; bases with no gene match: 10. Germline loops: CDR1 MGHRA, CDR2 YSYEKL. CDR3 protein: CASSPFLAGGTHEQYF. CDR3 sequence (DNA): TGCGCCAGCAGCCCATTCCTAGCGGGAGGTACCCACGAGCAGTACTTC.

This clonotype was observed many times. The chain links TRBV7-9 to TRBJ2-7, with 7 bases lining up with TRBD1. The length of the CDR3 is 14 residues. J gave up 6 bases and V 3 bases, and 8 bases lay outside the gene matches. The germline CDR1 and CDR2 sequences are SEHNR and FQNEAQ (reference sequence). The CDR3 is CASSFATGYPEQYF. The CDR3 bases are TGTGCCAGCAGCTTCGCGACAGGGTATCCCGAGCAGTACTTC.

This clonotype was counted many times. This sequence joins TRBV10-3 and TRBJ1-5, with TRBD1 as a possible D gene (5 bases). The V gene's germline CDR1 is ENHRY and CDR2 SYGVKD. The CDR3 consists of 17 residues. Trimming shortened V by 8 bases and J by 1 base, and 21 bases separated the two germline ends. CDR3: CAISGSNQGISNQPQHF. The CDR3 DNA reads TGTGCCATCTCGGGGTCCAATCAGGGAATCAGCAATCAGCCCCAGCATTTT.

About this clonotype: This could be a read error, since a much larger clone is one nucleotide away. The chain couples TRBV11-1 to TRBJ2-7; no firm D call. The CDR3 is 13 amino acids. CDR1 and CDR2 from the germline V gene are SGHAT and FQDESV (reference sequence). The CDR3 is CASSLVQEYGCTF. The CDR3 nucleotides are TGTGCCAGCAGCTTAGTACAAGAGTATGGCTGCACCTTC.

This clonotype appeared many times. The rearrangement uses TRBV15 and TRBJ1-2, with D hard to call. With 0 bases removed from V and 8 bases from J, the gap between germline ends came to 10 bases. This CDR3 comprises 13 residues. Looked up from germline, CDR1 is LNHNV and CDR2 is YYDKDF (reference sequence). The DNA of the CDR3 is TGTGCCACCAGCAGAGATCAGCAGCGGGGCTACACCTTC. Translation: CATSRDQQRGYTF.

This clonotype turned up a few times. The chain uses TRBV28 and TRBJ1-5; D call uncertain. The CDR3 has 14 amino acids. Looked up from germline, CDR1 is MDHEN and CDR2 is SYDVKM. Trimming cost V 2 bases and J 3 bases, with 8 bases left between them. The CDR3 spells CASSLGRINQPQHF. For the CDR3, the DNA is TGTGCCAGCAGTTTAGGCAGAATCAATCAGCCCCAGCATTTT.

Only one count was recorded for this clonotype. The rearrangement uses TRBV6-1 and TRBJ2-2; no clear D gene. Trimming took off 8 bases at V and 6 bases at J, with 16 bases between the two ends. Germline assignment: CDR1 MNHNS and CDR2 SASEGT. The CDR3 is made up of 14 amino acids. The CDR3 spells CASGRFFNAGELFF. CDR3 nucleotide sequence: TGTGCCAGCGGGCGGTTTTTTAATGCCGGGGAGCTGTTTTTT.

As DNA, the CDR3 is TGTGCCAGCAGTCCCGGGACAGGATTCAGTGACTACACCTTC. It yields the protein CASSPGTGFSDYTF. V and J are TRBV6-6 and TRBJ1-2; 8 nucleotides align to TRBD1. Germline V gives CDR1 MNHNY, CDR2 SVGAGI (reference sequence). V dropped 5 bases and J dropped 10; count of bases not matched to a gene: 12. The CDR3 has 14 amino acids.

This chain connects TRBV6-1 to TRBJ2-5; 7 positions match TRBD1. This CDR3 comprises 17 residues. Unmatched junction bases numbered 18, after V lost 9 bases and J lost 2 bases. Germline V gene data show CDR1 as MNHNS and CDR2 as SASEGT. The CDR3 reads CASIRAQGVNGQETQYF. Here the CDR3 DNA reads TGTGCCAGTATTCGGGCGCAGGGGGTGAATGGGCAAGAGACCCAGTACTTC.

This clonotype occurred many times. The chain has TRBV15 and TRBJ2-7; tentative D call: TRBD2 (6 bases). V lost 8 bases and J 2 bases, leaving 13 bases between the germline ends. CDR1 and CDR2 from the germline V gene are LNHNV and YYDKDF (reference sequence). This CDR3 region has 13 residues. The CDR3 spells CATAPGLTYEQYF. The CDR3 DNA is TGTGCCACCGCTCCGGGACTGACCTACGAGCAGTACTTC.

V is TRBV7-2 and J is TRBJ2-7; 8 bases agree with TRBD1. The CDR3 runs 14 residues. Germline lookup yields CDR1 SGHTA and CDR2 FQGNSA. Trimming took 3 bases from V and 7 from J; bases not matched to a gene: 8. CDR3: CASSLGTGSLEQYF. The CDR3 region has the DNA TGTGCCAGCAGCTTGGGGACAGGATCCCTGGAGCAGTACTTC.

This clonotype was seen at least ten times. CDR3 in DNA: TGTGCCAGTAGCGGACAGGGGACTTCGGCCCAGCATTTT. As protein: CASSGQGTSAQHF. The chain uses TRBV19 and TRBJ1-5; 9 bases map to TRBD1. The V gene end was trimmed by 6 bases and the J gene end by 11 bases; junction bases not matched to a gene: 8. The CDR3 extends over 13 amino acids. The germline gives CDR1 LNHDA, CDR2 SQIVND (reference sequence).

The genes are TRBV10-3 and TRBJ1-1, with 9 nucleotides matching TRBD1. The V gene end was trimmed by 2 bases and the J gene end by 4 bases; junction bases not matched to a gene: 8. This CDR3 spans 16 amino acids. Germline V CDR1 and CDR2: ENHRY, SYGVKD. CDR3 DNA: TGTGCCATCAGTGAGAAAGTGGACAGGGGATTCACTGAAGCTTTCTTT. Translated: CAISEKVDRGFTEAFF.

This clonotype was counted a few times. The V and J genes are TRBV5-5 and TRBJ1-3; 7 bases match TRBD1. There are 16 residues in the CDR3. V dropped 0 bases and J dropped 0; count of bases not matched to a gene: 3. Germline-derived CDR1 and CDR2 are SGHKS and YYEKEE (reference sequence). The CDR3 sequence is CASSLGGDSSGNTIYF. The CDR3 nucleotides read TGTGCCAGCAGCTTGGGGGGGGACAGCTCTGGAAACACCATATATTTT.

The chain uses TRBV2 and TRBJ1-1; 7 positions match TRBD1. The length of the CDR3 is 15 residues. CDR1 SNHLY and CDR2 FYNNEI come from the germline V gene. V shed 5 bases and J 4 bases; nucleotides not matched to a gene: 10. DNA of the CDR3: TGTGCCAGCAGTTTGACAGGGATGAGTCCCACTGAAGCTTTCTTT. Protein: CASSLTGMSPTEAFF.

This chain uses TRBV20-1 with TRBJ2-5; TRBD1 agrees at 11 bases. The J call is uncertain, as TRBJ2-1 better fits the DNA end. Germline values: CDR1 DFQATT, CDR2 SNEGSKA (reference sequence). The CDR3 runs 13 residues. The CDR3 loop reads CSEGQGVMGEQFF. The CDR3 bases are TGCAGTGAGGGACAGGGGGTTATGGGTGAGCAGTTCTTC.